The 2 T cell receptor beta chains below were found in one sample sequenced in a study of graft-versus-host responses after intestinal transplantation. Some clones are missing from TCRdb's copy, which holds only in-frame ones; the method was immunoSEQ multiplex PCR. This table holds under 55,000 clones, roughly nine tenths found once. The sample here was PBMCs, taken 524 days after transplant. Source of these receptors: a human patient who received an intestinal transplant, so some T cells may come from the graft donor.

CDR3 sequence (DNA): TGTGCCAGCAGTTTAACGGGACTAGCGGGATCTAATGAGCAGTTCTTC. Its protein product is CASSLTGLAGSNEQFF. J is TRBJ2-1 and V is TRBV28, with 13 bases lining up with TRBD2. This CDR3 comprises 16 residues. Trimming removed 2 bases from V and 7 bases from J; junction bases left unmatched: 5. The germline V gene encodes CDR1 MDHEN and CDR2 SYDVKM. Based on the CDR3 plus reference TRBV28 and TRBJ2-1, the full variable domain is DVKVTQSSRYLVKRTGEKVFLECVQDMDHENMFWYRQDPGLGLRLIYFSYDVKMKEKGDIPEGYSVSREKKERFSLILESASTNQTSMYLCASSLTGLAGSNEQFFGPGTRLTVL.

The rearrangement links TRBV28 to TRBJ2-7; 7 bases fit TRBD1. The length of the CDR3 is 17 residues. The germline gives CDR1 MDHEN, CDR2 SYDVKM. J lost 2 bases, V lost 2 bases, and 12 bases had no gene match. DNA of the CDR3: TGTGCCAGCAGTTTAGTCCCCAGACAGGGTATCACCTACGAGCAGTACTTC. Residues: CASSLVPRQGITYEQYF.